This T cell receptor beta chain was captured in a study of T cell changes during pregnancy in multiple sclerosis (dated by TCRdb to between 2018 and 2021). About the full investigation: Changes in the T cell repertoire over the course of pregnancy were examined in this study in women with multiple sclerosis.

Libraries came from the immunoSEQ multiplex PCR assay. TCRdb limited this immuneACCESS table to in-frame rearrangements with V and J called. A share of clones is missing; checked studies link under half to unresolved V genes, and the rest is unexplained. The table for this sample lists 25,000 to 30,000 clones; around 85% of them were counted only once. Jointly, the top ten make up 6.5% to 8.5% of the sample. On this clone: Its antigen specificity is not known. Per-base qualities were not stored, and no clone one base away is much larger.

V lost 5 bases and J lost 1 base; the stretch between them is 15 bases long. The CDR3 holds 15 amino acids from the cysteine to the phenylalanine. Only the CDR3 part of the read is kept: 45 bases, read in frame from the first base. For CDR1 and CDR2, the germline V gene lists MNHNS and SASEGT. Recombination connected TRBV6-1 to TRBJ2-7; the D segment cannot be called with confidence. The specimen was CD8+ T cells from peripheral blood mononuclear cells, collected after pregnancy. The clonotype originates from a female donor with multiple sclerosis, enrolled in a pregnancy study. The DNA sequence is given as TGTGCCAGCAGTTTCAGGTCCCCTTTATCCTACGAGCAGTACTTC. Its translation reads: CASSFRSPLSYEQYF.